The present entry profiles one T cell receptor beta chain with its context. Antigen: not known. Libraries were prepared by immunoSEQ multiplex PCR; TCRdb keeps only in-frame clonotypes and omits some of them. This table holds a few million clones, about 92% found once. The data were taken from a study of shared clonotypes between healthy human individuals. Overall study findings and caveats: Unshared clonotypes carried lower generation probabilities than those common to all four donors.

The CDR3 is 14 residues long. Trimming at V came to 5 bases and at J to 10 bases, leaving 5 bases not matched to a gene. Germline lookup yields CDR1 MNHEY and CDR2 SMNVEV (reference sequence). The sample consisted of naive CD4+ T cells sorted from blood. Subset here: CD45RA+ positively selected. This receptor was identified in a young man in good health. The chain has TRBV27 and TRBJ1-6, with 10 bases that match TRBD1. The CDR3 region has the DNA TGTGCCAGCAGTCCTTCGACAGGGGGCTCACCCCTCCACTTT. It encodes CASSPSTGGSPLHF.